This TCR beta chain was observed in a study of OX40 agonist ivuxolimab in advanced cancers. The CDR3 runs to 16 residues. Germline values: CDR1 SGHNT, CDR2 YYREEE (reference sequence). V dropped 0 bases and J dropped 0; count of bases not matched to a gene: 1. Repertoires were generated with immunoSEQ multiplex PCR, while TCRdb's copy carries only in-frame clones and drops some. The sample carries under 100,000 clones, about 91% recorded once. Remarks on this clone: Its antigen is currently unknown.

Study-wide findings and caveats: The CD4+ and CD8+ T cells in the blood had expanded clonally by week 6 at 0.1 to 3.0 mg/kg.

Sequencing used CD4+ or CD8+ T cells sorted from blood, obtained in a trial of the OX40 agonist ivuxolimab. This sequence was found in an adult with an advanced solid tumor such as melanoma, head and neck, liver or kidney cancer. The chain employs TRBV5-4 and TRBJ2-2, with 8 bases identical to TRBD2. The CDR3 is CASSLELAANTGELFF. CDR3 nucleotides: TGTGCCAGCAGCTTGGAACTAGCGGCGAACACCGGGGAGCTGTTTTTT.